These T cell receptor beta chains were read from a single sample in a study of early T cells in non-severe SARS-CoV-2 infection. MiXCR was run by TCRdb on the 5' RACE reads, yielding one entry per CDR3 protein. The table shows tens of thousands of distinct CDR3 sequences, with about an eighth occurring only once. The sample consisted of whole blood. The receptors here all came from an adult who was a healthcare worker with PCR-confirmed SARS-CoV-2 infection or an uninfected control (not recorded which). Each CDR3 is given with its conserved first and last residue. A D gene is named only where the DNA matches it firmly. A row's size may be missing; if present it is once, few, many or a size class.

V gene	J gene	D gene	clone size	CDR3 DNA	CDR3 protein
TRBV29-1	TRBJ2-3	.	.	TGCAGCGTTGCGGCCGGGGGAGCAGATACGCAGTATTTT	CSVAAGGADTQYF
TRBV6-5	TRBJ2-1	TRBD2	many	TGTGCCAGCAGACAACTAGCGGCTAGACCCTACAATGAGCAGTTCTTC	CASRQLAARPYNEQFF
TRBV29-1	TRBJ2-1	TRBD1	many	TGCAGCGTTGAGGGGGACAGGACGAATGAGCAGTTCTTC	CSVEGDRTNEQFF
TRBV7-6	TRBJ2-3	TRBD2	many	TGTGCCAGCAGCTTAGCCCTAGCGGGGCCAGATACGCAGTATTTT	CASSLALAGPDTQYF
TRBV12-3/TRBV12-4	TRBJ1-1	.	few	TGTGCCAGCAGCCCGATGAACACTGAAGCTTTCTTT	CASSPMNTEAFF
TRBV28	TRBJ2-7	.	once	TGTGCCAGCATGAGCCCCTCCTACGAGCAGTACTTC	CASMSPSYEQYF
TRBV29-1	TRBJ2-7	.	many	TGCAGCGTCCAAAGGGGGCTGGGGACTAGTGAGCAGTACTTC	CSVQRGLGTSEQYF
TRBV28	TRBJ2-3	TRBD1	.	TGTGCCAGCACCAGATCAAGTGGGTACAGGGGTACGCAGTATTTT	CASTRSSGYRGTQYF
TRBV29-1	TRBJ2-3	.	.	TGCAGCGTTGTACGGGGGCCAACAGATACGCAGTATTTT	CSVVRGPTDTQYF
TRBV19	TRBJ2-3	.	many	TGTGCCAGTAGTATACGCCCGCCCACGCAGTATTTT	CASSIRPPTQYF
TRBV9	TRBJ2-7	.	.	TGTGCCAGCAGCCCACATTTGGAGATCTACGAGCAGTACTTC	CASSPHLEIYEQYF
TRBV6-5	TRBJ2-6	.	.	TGTGCCAGCAGTCCAAGATACTCTGGGGCCAACGTCCTGACTTTC	CASSPRYSGANVLTF
TRBV20-1	TRBJ1-3	TRBD1	many	TGCAGTGCCCACCACGCCCAGGGGGAAAACACCATATATTTT	CSAHHAQGENTIYF
TRBV5-4	TRBJ2-2	TRBD2	many	TGTGCCAGCAGCCAGACTAGCAATAGAGGGGAGCTGTTTTTT	CASSQTSNRGELFF
TRBV28	TRBJ2-1	TRBD2	many	TGTGCCAGCAGTCGCTGGACTAGCGGGAGCTCGGATGAGCAGTTCTTC	CASSRWTSGSSDEQFF
TRBV29-1	TRBJ2-6	.	many	TGCAGCGTAACCGAGGGCTCTGGGGCCAACGTCCTGACTTTC	CSVTEGSGANVLTF
TRBV28	TRBJ2-7	.	.	TGTGCCAGCAGGCCACCGGGACCCGGCCCCTACGAGCAGTACTTC	CASRPPGPGPYEQYF